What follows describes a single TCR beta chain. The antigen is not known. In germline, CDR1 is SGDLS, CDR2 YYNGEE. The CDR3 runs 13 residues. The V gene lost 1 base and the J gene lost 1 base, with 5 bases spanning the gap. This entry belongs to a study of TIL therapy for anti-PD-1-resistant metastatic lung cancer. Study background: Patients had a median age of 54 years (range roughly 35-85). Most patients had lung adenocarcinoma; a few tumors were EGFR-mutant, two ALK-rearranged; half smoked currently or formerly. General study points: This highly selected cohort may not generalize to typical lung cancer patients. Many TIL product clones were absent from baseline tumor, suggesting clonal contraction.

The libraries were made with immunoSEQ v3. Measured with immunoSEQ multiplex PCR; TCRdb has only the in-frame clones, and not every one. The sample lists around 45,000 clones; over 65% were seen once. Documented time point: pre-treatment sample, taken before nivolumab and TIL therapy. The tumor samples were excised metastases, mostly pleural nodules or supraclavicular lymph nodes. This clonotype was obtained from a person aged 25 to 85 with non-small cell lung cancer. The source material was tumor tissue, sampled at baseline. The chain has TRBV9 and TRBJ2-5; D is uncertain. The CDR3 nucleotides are TGTGCCAGCAGCGTAACCGGCCAAGAGACCCAGTACTTC. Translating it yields CASSVTGQETQYF. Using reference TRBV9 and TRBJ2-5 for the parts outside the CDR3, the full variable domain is DSGVTQTPKHLITATGQRVTLRCSPRSGDLSVYWYQQSLDQGLQFLIQYYNGEERAKGNILERFSAQQFPDLHSELNLSSLELGDSALYFCASSVTGQETQYFGPGTRLLVL.